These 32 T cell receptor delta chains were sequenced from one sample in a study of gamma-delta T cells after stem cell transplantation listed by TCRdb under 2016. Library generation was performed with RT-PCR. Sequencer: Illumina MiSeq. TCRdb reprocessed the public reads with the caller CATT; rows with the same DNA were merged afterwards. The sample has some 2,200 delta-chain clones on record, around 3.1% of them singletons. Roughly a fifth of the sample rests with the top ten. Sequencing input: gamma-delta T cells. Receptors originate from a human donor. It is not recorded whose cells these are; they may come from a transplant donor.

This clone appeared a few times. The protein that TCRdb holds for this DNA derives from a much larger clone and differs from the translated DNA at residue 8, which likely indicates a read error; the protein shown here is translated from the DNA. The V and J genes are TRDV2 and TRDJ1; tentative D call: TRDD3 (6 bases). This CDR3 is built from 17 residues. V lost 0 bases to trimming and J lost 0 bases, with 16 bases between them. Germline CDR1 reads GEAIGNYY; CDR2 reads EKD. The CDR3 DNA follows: TGTGCCTGTGACACCGTGGGGGTACTTGGGGACACCGATAAACTCATCTTT. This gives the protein CACDTVGVLGDTDKLIF.

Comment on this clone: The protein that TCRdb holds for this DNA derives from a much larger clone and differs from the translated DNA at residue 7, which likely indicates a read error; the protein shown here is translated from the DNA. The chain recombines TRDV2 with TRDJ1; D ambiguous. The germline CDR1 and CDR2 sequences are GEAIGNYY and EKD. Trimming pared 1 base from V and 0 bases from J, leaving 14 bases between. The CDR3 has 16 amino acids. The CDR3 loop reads CACDTLRDQNTDKLIF. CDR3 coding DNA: TGTGCCTGTGACACGCTGAGGGACCAAAACACCGATAAACTCATCTTT.

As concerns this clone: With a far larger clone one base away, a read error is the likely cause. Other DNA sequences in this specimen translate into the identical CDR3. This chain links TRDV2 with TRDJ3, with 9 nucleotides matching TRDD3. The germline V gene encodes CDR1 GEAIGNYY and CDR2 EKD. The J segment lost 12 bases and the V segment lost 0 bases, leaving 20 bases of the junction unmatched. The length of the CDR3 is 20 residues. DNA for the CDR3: TGTGCCTGTGACACCGTACTGGGGGACTCAGGAGCAAATTTCGGCCGACAGATGTTTTTC. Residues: CACDTVLGDSGANFGRQMFF.

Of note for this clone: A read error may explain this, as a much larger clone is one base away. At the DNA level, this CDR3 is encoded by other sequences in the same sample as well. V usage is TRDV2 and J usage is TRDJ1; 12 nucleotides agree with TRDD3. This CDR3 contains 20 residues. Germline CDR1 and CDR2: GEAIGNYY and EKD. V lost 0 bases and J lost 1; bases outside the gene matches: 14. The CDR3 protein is CACDTGWGIRLRAITDKLIF. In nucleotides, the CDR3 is TGTGCCTGTGACACCGGCTGGGGGATACGCTTACGAGCTATCACCGATAAACTCATCTTT.

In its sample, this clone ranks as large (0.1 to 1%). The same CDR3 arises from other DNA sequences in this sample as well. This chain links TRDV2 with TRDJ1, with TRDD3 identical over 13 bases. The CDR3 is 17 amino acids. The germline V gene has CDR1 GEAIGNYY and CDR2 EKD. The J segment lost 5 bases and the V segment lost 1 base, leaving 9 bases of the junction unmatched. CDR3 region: CACDTLLGDTRGDKLIF. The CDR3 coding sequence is TGTGCCTGTGACACGTTACTGGGGGATACGCGAGGGGATAAACTCATCTTT.

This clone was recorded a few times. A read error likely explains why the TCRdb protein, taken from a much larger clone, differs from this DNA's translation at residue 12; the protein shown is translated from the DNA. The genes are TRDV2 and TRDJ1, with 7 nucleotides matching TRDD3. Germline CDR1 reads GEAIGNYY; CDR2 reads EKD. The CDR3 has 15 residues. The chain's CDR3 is CACDSLGEYTDTLIF. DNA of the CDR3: TGTGCCTGTGACTCGTTGGGGGAGTACACCGATACACTCATCTTT.

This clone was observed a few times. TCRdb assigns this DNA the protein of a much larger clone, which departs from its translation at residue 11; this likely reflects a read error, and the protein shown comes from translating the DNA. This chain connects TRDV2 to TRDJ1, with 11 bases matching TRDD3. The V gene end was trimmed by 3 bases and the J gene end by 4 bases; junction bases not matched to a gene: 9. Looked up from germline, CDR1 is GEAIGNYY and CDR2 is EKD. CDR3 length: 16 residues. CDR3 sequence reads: CACDLVGDTGVDKLIF. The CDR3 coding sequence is TGTGCCTGTGACTTGGTGGGGGATACGGGGGTCGATAAACTCATCTTT.

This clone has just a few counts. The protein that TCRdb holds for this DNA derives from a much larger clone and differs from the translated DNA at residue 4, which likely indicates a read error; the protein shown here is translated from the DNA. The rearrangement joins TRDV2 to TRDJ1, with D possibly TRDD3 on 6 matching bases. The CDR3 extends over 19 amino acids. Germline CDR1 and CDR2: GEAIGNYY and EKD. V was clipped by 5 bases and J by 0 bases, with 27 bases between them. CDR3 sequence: CACGRLPSLGYEDTDKLIF. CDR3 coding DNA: TGTGCCTGTGGCCGTCTACCCTCTTTGGGATATGAGGACACCGATAAACTCATCTTT.

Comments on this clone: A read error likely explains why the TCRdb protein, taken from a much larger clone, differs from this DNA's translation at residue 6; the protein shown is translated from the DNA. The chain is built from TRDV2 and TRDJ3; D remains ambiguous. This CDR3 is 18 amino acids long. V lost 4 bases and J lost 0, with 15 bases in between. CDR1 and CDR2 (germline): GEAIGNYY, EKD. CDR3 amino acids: CACESPGKSSWDTRQMFF. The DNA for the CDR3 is TGTGCCTGTGAAAGCCCTGGAAAGTCCTCCTGGGACACCCGACAGATGTTTTTC.

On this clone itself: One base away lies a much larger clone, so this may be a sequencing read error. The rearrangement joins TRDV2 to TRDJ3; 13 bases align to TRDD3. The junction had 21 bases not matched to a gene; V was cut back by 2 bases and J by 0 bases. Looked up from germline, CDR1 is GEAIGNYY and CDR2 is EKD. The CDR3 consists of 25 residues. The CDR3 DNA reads TGTGCCTGTGACATCGTATCAGGGCGAGTTGACTGGGGGATACGGAGCTCCTGGGACACCCGACAGATGTTTTTC. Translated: CACDIVSGRVDWGIRSSWDTRQMFF.

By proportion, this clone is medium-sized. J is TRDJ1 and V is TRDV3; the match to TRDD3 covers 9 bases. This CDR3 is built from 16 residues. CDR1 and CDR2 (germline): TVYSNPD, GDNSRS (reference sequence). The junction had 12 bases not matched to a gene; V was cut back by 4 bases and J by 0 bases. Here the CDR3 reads CASRYWGTKYTDKLIF. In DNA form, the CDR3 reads TGTGCCTCCCGGTACTGGGGGACTAAGTACACCGATAAACTCATCTTT.

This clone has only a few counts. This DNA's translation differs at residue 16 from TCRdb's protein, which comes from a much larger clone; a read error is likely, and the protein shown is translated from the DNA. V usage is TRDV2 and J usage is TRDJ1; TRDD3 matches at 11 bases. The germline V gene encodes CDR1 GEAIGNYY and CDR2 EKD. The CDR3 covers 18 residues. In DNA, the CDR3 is TGTGCCTGTGACACCGTTGATGGGGGATACGCAGGGACCGATAAATTCATCTTT. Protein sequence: CACDTVDGGYAGTDKFIF.

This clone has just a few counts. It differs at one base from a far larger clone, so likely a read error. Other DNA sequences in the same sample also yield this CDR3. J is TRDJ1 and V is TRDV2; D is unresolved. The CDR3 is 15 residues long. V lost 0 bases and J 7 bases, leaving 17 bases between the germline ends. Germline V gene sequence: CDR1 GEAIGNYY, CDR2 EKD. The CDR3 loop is CACDTVGSKGGKLIF. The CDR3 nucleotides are TGTGCCTGTGACACCGTCGGGTCGAAAGGTGGTAAACTCATCTTT.

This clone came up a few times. The CDR3: CACDSLLTVGDTSKLIF. The DNA of the CDR3 is TGTGCCTGTGACAGCCTCTTGACGGTGGGGGATACGAGTAAACTCATCTTT. The V and J genes are TRDV2 and TRDJ1; 11 nucleotides agree with TRDD3. The CDR3 runs to 17 residues. In germline, CDR1 is GEAIGNYY, CDR2 EKD. J lost 7 bases, V lost 2 bases, and 14 bases had no gene match.

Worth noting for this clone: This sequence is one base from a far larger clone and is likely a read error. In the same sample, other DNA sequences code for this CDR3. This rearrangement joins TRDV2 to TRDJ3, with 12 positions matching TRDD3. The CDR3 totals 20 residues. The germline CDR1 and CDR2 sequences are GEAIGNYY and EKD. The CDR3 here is CACDTVLGDTDSWDTRQMFF. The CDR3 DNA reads TGTGCCTGTGACACCGTACTGGGGGATACCGACTCCTGGGACACCCGGCAGATGTTTTTC.

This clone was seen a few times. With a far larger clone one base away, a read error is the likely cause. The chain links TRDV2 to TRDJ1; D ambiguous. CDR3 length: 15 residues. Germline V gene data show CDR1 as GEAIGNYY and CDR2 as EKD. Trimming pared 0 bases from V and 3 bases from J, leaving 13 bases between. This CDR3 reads CACDTVPTSPDKLIF. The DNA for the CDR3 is TGTGCCTGTGACACCGTGCCGACTTCGCCCGATAAACTCATCTTT.

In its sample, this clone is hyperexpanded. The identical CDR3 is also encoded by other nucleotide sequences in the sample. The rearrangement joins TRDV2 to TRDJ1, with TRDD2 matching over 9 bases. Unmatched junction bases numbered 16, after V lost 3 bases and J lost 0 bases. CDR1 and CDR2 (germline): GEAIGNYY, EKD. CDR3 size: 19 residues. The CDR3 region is CACDSLPTELGSNTDKLIF. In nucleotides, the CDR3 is TGTGCCTGTGACTCCCTTCCTACTGAACTGGGGTCCAACACCGATAAACTCATCTTT.

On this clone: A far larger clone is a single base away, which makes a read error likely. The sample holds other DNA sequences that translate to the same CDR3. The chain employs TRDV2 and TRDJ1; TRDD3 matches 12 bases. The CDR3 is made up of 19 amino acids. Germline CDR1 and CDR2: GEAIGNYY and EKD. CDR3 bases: TGTGCCTGTGACACGGTCCTAACTGGGGGATACCAGTACACCGATAAACTCATCTTC. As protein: CACDTVLTGGYQYTDKLIF.

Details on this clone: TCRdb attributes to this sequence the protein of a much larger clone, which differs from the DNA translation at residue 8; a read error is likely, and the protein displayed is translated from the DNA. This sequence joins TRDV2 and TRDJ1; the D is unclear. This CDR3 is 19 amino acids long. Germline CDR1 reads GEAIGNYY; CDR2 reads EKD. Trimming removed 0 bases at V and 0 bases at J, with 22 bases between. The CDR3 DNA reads TGTGCCTGTGACACCATTTCTTCTTCTGGAAGCCACGACACCGATAAACTCATCTTT. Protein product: CACDTISSSGSHDTDKLIF.

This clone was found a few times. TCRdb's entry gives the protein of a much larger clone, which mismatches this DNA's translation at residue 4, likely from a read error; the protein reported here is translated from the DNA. DNA for the CDR3: TGTGCCTGTGGCGAGCTGGGGGATACGCAGCGAAACGATAAACTCATCTTT. It specifies CACGELGDTQRNDKLIF. The gene calls are TRDV2 and TRDJ1; 12 bases are a match to TRDD3. The CDR3 consists of 17 residues. Germline CDR1 GEAIGNYY, CDR2 EKD. After removal of 5 bases from V and 4 bases from J, the junction contained 13 bases not matched to a gene.

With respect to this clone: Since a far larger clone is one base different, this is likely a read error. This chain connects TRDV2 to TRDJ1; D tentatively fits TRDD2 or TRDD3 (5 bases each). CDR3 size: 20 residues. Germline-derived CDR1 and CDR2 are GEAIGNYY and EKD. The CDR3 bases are TGTGCCTGTGACTCCCTTGCGTCTGGCGATACAGTCCCCTACACCGATACACTCATCTTT. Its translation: CACDSLASGDTVPYTDTLIF.

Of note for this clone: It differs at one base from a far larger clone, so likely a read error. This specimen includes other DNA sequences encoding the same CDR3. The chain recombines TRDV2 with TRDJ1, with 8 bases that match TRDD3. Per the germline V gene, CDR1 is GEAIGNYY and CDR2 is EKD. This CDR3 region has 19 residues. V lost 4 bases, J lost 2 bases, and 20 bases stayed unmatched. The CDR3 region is CACETLGDTRKSYTDKLIF. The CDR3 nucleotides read TGTGCCTGTGAAACCTTAGGGGATACCCGAAAATCGTATACCGATAAACTCATCTTT.

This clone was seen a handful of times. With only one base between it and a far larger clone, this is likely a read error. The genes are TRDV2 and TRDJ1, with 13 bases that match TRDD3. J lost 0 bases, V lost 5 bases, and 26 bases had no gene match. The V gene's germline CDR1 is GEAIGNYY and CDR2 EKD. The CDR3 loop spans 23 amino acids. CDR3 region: CACAPIPLPPTGGYGPYTDKLIF. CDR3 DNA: TGTGCCTGTGCCCCTATACCACTTCCTCCAACTGGGGGATACGGGCCGTACACCGATAAACTCATCTTT.

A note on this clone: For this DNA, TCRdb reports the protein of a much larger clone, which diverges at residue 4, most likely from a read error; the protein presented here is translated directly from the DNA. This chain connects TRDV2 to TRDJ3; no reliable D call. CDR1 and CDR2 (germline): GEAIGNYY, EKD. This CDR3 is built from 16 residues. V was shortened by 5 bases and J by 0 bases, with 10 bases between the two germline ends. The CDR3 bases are TGTGCCTGTGGCTCGATTAGCTCCTGGGACACCCGACAGATGTTTTTC. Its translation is CACGSISSWDTRQMFF.

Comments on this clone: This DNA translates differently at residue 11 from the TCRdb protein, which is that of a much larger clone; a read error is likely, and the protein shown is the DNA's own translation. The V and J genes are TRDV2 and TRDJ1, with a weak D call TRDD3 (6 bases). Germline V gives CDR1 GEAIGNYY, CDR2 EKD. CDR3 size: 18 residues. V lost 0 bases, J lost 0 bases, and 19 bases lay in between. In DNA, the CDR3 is TGTGCCTGTGACACCCTCAGTGGGGGTCTACGGTACACCGATAAACTCATCTTT. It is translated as CACDTLSGGLRYTDKLIF.

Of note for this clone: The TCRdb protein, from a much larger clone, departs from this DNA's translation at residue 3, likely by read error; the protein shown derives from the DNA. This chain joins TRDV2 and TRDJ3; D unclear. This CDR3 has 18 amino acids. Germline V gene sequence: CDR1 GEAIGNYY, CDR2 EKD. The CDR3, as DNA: TGTGCCCGTGACACCGGCGGCCCCAGCTCCTGGGACACCCGACAGATGTTTTTC. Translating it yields CARDTGGPSSWDTRQMFF.

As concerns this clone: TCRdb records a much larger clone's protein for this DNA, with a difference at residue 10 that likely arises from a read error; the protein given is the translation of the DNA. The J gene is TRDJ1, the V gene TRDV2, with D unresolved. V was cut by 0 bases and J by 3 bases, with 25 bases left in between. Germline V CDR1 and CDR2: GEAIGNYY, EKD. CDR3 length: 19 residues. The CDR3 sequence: CACDTVGRGSVMIADKLIF. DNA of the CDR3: TGTGCCTGTGACACCGTCGGCCGTGGGAGTGTAATGATTGCCGATAAACTCATCTTT.

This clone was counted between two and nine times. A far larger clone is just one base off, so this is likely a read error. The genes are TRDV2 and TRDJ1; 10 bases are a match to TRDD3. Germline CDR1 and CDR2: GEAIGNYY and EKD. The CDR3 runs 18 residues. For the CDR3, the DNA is TGTGCCCGTGACACCCTCCACCGTACTGGGGGATCCACCGATAAACTCATCTTT. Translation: CARDTLHRTGGSTDKLIF.

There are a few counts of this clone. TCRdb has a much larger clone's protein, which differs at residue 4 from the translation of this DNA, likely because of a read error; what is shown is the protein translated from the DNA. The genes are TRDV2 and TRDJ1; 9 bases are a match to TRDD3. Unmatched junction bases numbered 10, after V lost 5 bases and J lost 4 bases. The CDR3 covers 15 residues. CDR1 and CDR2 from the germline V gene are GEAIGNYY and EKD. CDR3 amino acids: CACGNLGDQDDKLIF. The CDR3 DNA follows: TGTGCCTGTGGCAACCTGGGGGATCAGGACGATAAACTCATCTTT.

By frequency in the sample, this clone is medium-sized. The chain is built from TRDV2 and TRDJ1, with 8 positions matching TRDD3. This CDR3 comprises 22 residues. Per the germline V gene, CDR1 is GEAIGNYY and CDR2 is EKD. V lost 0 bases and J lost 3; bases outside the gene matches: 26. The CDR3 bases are TGTGCCTGTGACACCGTTCAGACGTCTGGGGGAGGAGCCCCGGGTACGGCCGATAAACTCATCTTT. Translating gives CACDTVQTSGGGAPGTADKLIF.

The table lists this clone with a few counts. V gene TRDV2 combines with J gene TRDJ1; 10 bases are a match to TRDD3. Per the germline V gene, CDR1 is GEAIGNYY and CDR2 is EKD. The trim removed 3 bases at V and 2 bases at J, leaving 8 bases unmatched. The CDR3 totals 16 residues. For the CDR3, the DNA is TGTGCCTGTGACCCTGTGATGGGGGATACAACCGATAAACTCATCTTT. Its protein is CACDPVMGDTTDKLIF.

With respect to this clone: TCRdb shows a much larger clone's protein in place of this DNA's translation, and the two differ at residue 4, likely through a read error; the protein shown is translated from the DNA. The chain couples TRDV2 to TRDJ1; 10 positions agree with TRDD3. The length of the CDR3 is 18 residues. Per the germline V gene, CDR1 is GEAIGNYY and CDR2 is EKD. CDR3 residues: CACNTLHRTGGSTDKLIF. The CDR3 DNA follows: TGTGCCTGTAACACCCTCCACCGTACTGGGGGATCCACCGATAAACTCATCTTT.